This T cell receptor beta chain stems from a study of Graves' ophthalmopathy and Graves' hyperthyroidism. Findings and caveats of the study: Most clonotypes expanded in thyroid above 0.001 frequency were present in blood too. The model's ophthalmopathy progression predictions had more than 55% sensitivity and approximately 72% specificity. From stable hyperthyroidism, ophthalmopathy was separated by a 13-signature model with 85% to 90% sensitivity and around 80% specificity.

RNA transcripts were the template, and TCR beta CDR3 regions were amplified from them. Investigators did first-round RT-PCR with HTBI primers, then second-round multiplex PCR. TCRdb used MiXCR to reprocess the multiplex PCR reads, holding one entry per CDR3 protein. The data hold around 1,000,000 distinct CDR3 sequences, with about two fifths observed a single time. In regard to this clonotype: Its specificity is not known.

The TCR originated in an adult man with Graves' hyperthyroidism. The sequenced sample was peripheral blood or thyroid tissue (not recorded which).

The CDR3 sequence is CASSFLGPYEQYF. CDR3 nucleotides: TGTGCCAGCAGTTTTCTGGGGCCCTACGAGCAGTACTTC. The chain employs TRBV12-3 or TRBV12-4 and TRBJ2-7; a weak D match, TRBD1 (5 bases). This CDR3 is built from 13 residues. The V end lost 3 bases, the J end lost 2 bases, and 8 bases lay between the germline ends.